The rows below give T cell receptor beta chains drawn from one sample of a study of T cells in Graves' hyperthyroidism and ophthalmopathy. TCRdb re-called the multiplex PCR reads through MiXCR, storing one row per CDR3 protein. The sample has 700,000 to 850,000 distinct CDR3 sequences, roughly a third seen once. Sequenced: blood. The receptor set was obtained from a woman aged 40 to 50 with Graves' hyperthyroidism. CDR3s leave out the opening cysteine and the closing phenylalanine or tryptophan. A D gene is named only where the DNA matches it firmly. Clone size is shown for a subset of rows, as once, few, many or a class of expanded clone.

V	length	J	D	size	CDR3
TRBV27	12	TRBJ1-6	-	-	ASGFIGPNSPLH
TRBV12-3/TRBV12-4	13	TRBJ1-1	-	-	ASSLGPNGGTEAF
TRBV5-1	13	TRBJ1-5	TRBD1	-	ASSAGGLSNQPQH
TRBV15	12	TRBJ1-2	-	many	ATSREMGLLGYT
TRBV14	14	TRBJ1-3	-	many	ASSQQRKISGNTIY
TRBV12-3/TRBV12-4	13	TRBJ2-7	TRBD2	-	ASSRKGGGEYAQY
TRBV20-1	9	TRBJ2-5	-	many	SETVQETQY
TRBV3-1	13	TRBJ1-2	-	-	ASSQEPRGNYGYT
TRBV7-3	15	TRBJ1-5	-	-	ASSHFGRPDSNQPQH
TRBV4-1	17	TRBJ1-5	TRBD1	-	ASSQDGGQGIQKDQPQH
TRBV28	9	TRBJ1-2	-	many	ASGPWDGYT
TRBV19	12	TRBJ1-2	TRBD1	many	ASTRQGRNYGYT
TRBV6-5	10	TRBJ2-6	-	few	ASKTGANVLT
TRBV11-2	14	TRBJ1-1	-	-	ASTETTTKMNTEAF
TRBV6-5	12	TRBJ1-1	-	few	ASSYAGQNTEAF